One T cell receptor (beta chain) is described in this entry. Its antigen is as yet unknown. This record belongs to a study of response to subunit inactivated influenza vaccine. Study-wide points: Authors suggested that a seasonal influenza vaccination recruits few new T cells each time.

The CDR3 runs to 14 residues. The germline CDR1 and CDR2 sequences are MNHNS and SASEGT. The junction had 8 bases not matched to a gene; V was cut back by 6 bases and J by 4 bases. Each CDR3 protein gets one entry after TCRdb re-called the RT-PCR reads with MiXCR. The table lists around 470,000 distinct CDR3 sequences, 7.2% of them singletons. The sequence came from a man aged 50 to 69 who received an inactivated influenza vaccine. The chain is built from TRBV6-1 and TRBJ2-5, with 7 bases matching TRBD1. The sample was PBMCs from blood, taken about 24 months after vaccination. The CDR3 DNA follows: TGTGCCAGCAGGCACAGGGGTCGGGTAGAGACCCAGTACTTC. It encodes CASRHRGRVETQYF.